This T cell receptor (beta chain) was sequenced for a study of blood T cell repertoires in COVID-19. CDR3 length: 14 amino acids. Trimming removed 2 bases from V and 3 bases from J; junction bases left unmatched: 3. Germline V CDR1 and CDR2: SGHRS, YFSETQ. Libraries were prepared by immunoSEQ multiplex PCR; TCRdb keeps only in-frame clonotypes and omits some of them. The sample has about 220,000 clones, about 87% seen once. V and J are TRBV5-1 and TRBJ2-7, with 9 bases that match TRBD1. Sequencing was done on a sample of PBMCs or T cells enriched from blood (not recorded which). This clonotype originated in a woman in her twenties or thirties who had recovered from COVID-19. As DNA, the CDR3 is TGCGCCAGCAGCTTCCGGGACAGGGACTACGAGCAGTACTTC. It translates to CASSFRDRDYEQYF.